This TCR beta chain was profiled in a study of regulatory T cells in long-lasting Graves disease. This sample's time point: newly diagnosed GD, antithyroid drugs for less than 3 months. From PBMCs, RNA was extracted and then used to make the TCR library. The study, taken as a whole, reports: Newly diagnosed disease favored TRBV20-1 and TRBJ2-1 over persistent disease. Tissue studied was limited to peripheral blood, excluding thyroid tissue.

Germline loops: CDR1 SEHNR, CDR2 FQNEAQ (reference sequence). This CDR3 comprises 16 residues. With 5 bases removed from V and 5 bases from J, the gap between germline ends came to 21 bases. Assembly of TCR beta libraries relied on iRepertoire HTBI primers together with Arm-PCR of CDR3 regions. MiXCR was run by TCRdb on the multiplex PCR reads, yielding one entry per CDR3 protein. The sample includes around 250,000 distinct CDR3 sequences, 20% to 25% seen only once; the top ten take more than 11%. As concerns this clonotype: What it binds is not known.

This clonotype originated in a female donor with Graves disease. This sequence joins TRBV7-9 and TRBJ1-2; D is unresolved. This specimen was peripheral blood mononuclear cells (PBMCs), taken at new diagnosis, from a patient treated with antithyroid drugs. The CDR3 spells CASSPVRGRQAYGYTF. In DNA, the CDR3 is TGTGCCAGCAGCCCCGTGCGTGGCAGGCAAGCATATGGCTACACCTTC. The whole variable domain, filled in from reference TRBV7-9 and TRBJ1-2, reads DTGVSQNPRHKITKRGQNVTFRCDPISEHNRLYWYRQTLGQGPEFLTYFQNEAQLEKSRLLSDRFSAERPKGSFSTLEIQRTEQGDSAMYLCASSPVRGRQAYGYTFGSGTRLTVV.